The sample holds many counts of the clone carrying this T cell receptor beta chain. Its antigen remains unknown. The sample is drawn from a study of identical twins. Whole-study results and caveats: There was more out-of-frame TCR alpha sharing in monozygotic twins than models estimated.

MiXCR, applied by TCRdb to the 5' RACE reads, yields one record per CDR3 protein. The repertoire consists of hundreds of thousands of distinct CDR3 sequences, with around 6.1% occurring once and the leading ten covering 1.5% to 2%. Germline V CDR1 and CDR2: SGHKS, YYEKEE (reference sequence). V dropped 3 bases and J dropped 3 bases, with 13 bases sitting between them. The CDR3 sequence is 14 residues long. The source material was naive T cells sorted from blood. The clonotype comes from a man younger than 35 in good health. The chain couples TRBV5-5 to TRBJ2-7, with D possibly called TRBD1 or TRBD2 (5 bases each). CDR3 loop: CASSSGRGVYEQYF. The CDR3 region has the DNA TGTGCCAGCAGCTCCGGCAGAGGGGTCTACGAGCAGTACTTC.